This TCR beta chain was identified during a study of T cell responses to AZD1222 COVID-19 vaccine. The repertoire was sequenced with immunoSEQ multiplex PCR; TCRdb's copy has only in-frame clones and lacks some. Of some 150,000 clones in the sample, approximately 85% were seen once. This CDR3 is built from 17 residues. Per germline, CDR1 SEHNR and CDR2 FQNEAQ (reference sequence). The V end lost 3 bases, the J end lost 5 bases, and 19 bases lay between the germline ends. This material consisted of peripheral blood, taken 28 days after the second dose of the MenACWY control vaccine. The rearrangement joins TRBV7-9 to TRBJ2-2; either TRBD1 or TRBD2 may supply D (5 bases each). The TCR was taken from an adult who received the MenACWY meningococcal vaccine as a control. CDR3 DNA: TGTGCCAGCAGCTTCCTAATGGGGGACCGAGGGACCGGGGAGCTGTTTTTT. Translating it yields CASSFLMGDRGTGELFF.